The 18 T cell receptor beta chains below were found in one sample sequenced in a study of molecular identifiers for immune sequencing clone quantification. TCRdb called the PCR reads again in MiXCR, with one record for every CDR3 protein. Here the sample spans about 630,000 distinct CDR3 sequences, 25% being singletons. Source material: naive CD8+ T cells from blood, with Jurkat cell RNA spiked in. Regarding subset: FACS-sorted CD8+CD4-CCR7+CD45RA+ naive T cells. The receptors were sampled from a human donor in good health. Some libraries in this study had Jurkat cell RNA spiked in.

The sample holds a few counts of this clonotype. This sequence joins TRBV15 and TRBJ2-7; 7 bases are shared with TRBD2. J gave up 4 bases and V 1 base, and 7 bases lay outside the gene matches. The CDR3 has 15 amino acids. The V gene's germline CDR1 is LNHNV and CDR2 YYDKDF (reference sequence). Here the CDR3 DNA reads TGTGCCACCAGCAGAGGGCGGGGGATCGGGTACGAGCAGTACTTC. Its translation is CATSRGRGIGYEQYF.

The V call is TRBV27, the J call TRBJ2-7; 8 nucleotides match TRBD2. The CDR3 totals 15 residues. Unmatched junction bases numbered 7, after V lost 2 bases and J lost 4 bases. The germline V gene encodes CDR1 MNHEY and CDR2 SMNVEV (reference sequence). In nucleotides, the CDR3 is TGTGCCAGCAGTTTAACGGGGCTAGCGGGTTACGAGCAGTACTTC. Its translation is CASSLTGLAGYEQYF.

This clonotype was counted between two and nine times. The rearrangement joins TRBV7-2 to TRBJ2-4; D may correspond to TRBD1 or TRBD2 (5 bases each). This CDR3 is built from 17 residues. V was pared by 3 bases and J by 0 bases, with 15 bases between. In germline, CDR1 is SGHTA, CDR2 FQGNSA. CDR3 amino acids: CASSFEGSGGAKNIQYF. DNA for the CDR3: TGTGCCAGCAGCTTTGAAGGGTCTGGGGGAGCCAAAAACATTCAGTACTTC.

The chain uses TRBV14 and TRBJ2-3; TRBD2 matches at 10 bases. Germline V CDR1 and CDR2: SGHDN, FVKESK. CDR3 size: 19 residues. V shed 0 bases, J shed 4 bases, and the junction held 13 bases outside the gene matches. CDR3 sequence reads: CASSQEWSQREGPADTQYF. In DNA, the CDR3 is TGTGCCAGCAGCCAAGAATGGTCACAGCGGGAGGGCCCGGCAGATACGCAGTATTTT.

This clonotype occurred many times. The chain joins TRBV2 to TRBJ1-1; the D gene is possibly TRBD1 (6 bases). The CDR3 sequence is 11 residues long. In germline, CDR1 is SNHLY, CDR2 FYNNEI. V was clipped by 6 bases and J by 7 bases, with 9 bases between them. CDR3 sequence reads: CASSPQGEAFF. The CDR3 DNA reads TGTGCCAGCAGCCCACAGGGTGAAGCTTTCTTT.

In its sample, this clonotype was seen a few times. The chain uses TRBV4-3 and TRBJ2-5, with TRBD1 matching over 8 bases. After removal of 3 bases from V and 5 bases from J, the junction contained 8 bases not matched to a gene. The CDR3 loop spans 15 amino acids. The germline V gene has CDR1 LGHNA and CDR2 YSLEER. The CDR3 DNA reads as TGCGCCAGCAGCCAGGGGACAGGTGGGATTGAGACCCAGTACTTC. This gives the protein CASSQGTGGIETQYF.

This clonotype was recorded at least ten times. The CDR3 region has the DNA TGTGCCAGCAGCTTATTGCCCGCAGGGAACAATGAGCAGTTCTTC. It is translated as CASSLLPAGNNEQFF. The rearrangement links TRBV11-2 to TRBJ2-1; maybe TRBD1 (5 bases). CDR3 size: 15 residues. The germline gives CDR1 SGHAT, CDR2 FQNNGV. V was cut by 2 bases and J by 5 bases, with 13 bases left in between. The entire variable domain, with the rest obtained from reference TRBV11-2 and TRBJ2-1, is as follows: EAGVAQSPRYKIIEKRQSVAFWCNPISGHATLYWYQQILGQGPKLLIQFQNNGVVDDSQLPKDRFSAERLKGVDSTLKIQPAKLEDSAVYLCASSLLPAGNNEQFFGPGTRLTVL.

This clonotype was detected only a few times. This chain links TRBV12-3 or TRBV12-4 with TRBJ1-3; D remains unclear. The CDR3 extends over 14 amino acids. Trimming removed 5 bases from V and 0 bases from J, with 8 bases in between. CDR3 DNA sequence: TGTGCCAGCAGTCACACCAGCTCTGGAAACACCATATATTTT. Translated: CASSHTSSGNTIYF.

The CDR3 spells CASSPYRASGGLHEQYF. The CDR3 DNA sequence: TGTGCCAGCAGTCCCTACCGGGCTAGCGGGGGTCTGCACGAGCAGTACTTC. The chain carries TRBV27 and TRBJ2-7, with 10 nucleotides matching TRBD2. CDR3 size: 17 residues. Germline trimming cut 5 bases from V and 5 bases from J; bases unmatched to any gene: 15. From germline, CDR1 is MNHEY and CDR2 SMNVEV (reference sequence).

A word on this clonotype: This likely comes from a read error, as the CDR3 has no conserved phenylalanine or tryptophan at its end. The rearrangement links TRBV11-2 to TRBJ1-1; D gene uncertain. Deletions cut 5 bases from V and 0 bases from J, with 10 bases between. The V gene's germline CDR1 is SGHAT and CDR2 FQNNGV. The CDR3 consists of 14 residues. The CDR3 bases are TGTGCCAGCAGCATGCAGGCAGTGAACACTGAAGCTTTCATT. It translates to CASSMQAVNTEAFI.

A few counts support this clonotype. The chain employs TRBV2 and TRBJ2-7; unclear D gene. Germline CDR1 reads SNHLY; CDR2 reads FYNNEI. The CDR3 totals 13 residues. Trimming left V 8 bases short and J 3 bases short, with 14 bases between. The CDR3 here is CASSFGRLYEQYF. The CDR3 region has the DNA TGTGCCAGCTCGTTTGGCAGACTCTACGAGCAGTACTTC.

This clonotype was counted at least ten times. The chain joins TRBV2 to TRBJ1-5, with 9 bases fitting TRBD1. CDR3 length equals 16 residues. V shed 3 bases and J 6 bases; nucleotides not matched to a gene: 9. Germline V lookup: CDR1 SNHLY, CDR2 FYNNEI. CDR3 nucleotide sequence: TGTGCCAGCAGTGATCCCTTACAGGGGGCGGGTCAGCCCCAGCATTTT. Protein product: CASSDPLQGAGQPQHF.

CDR3 coding DNA: TGTGCCAGCAGCGTTGGTAGCGGGAGGTACAATGAGCAGTTCTTC. It yields the protein CASSVGSGRYNEQFF. The chain joins TRBV11-1 to TRBJ2-1, with TRBD2 identical over 10 bases. The CDR3 has 15 residues. Germline CDR1 is SGHAT and CDR2 is FQDESV (reference sequence). The ends lost 5 bases at V and 4 bases at J; junction bases unmatched: 5.

This rearrangement joins TRBV9 to TRBJ2-1; D is ambiguous. Per germline, CDR1 SGDLS and CDR2 YYNGEE. This CDR3 is built from 14 residues. The ends were cut back, 4 bases at V and 8 bases at J, with 16 bases in the middle. CDR3 coding DNA: TGTGCCAGCAGCCCCCAGGTCAAGGACGATGAGCAGTTCTTC. Translated: CASSPQVKDDEQFF.

Comment on this clonotype: A read error may produce the germline difference seen at one junction end. The chain has TRBV9 and TRBJ1-1; tentative D call: TRBD1 (5 bases). Germline CDR1 is SGDLS and CDR2 is YYNGEE. The CDR3 loop spans 14 amino acids. The CDR3 sequence: CASSPIGADTEALF. The CDR3 DNA reads as TGTGCCAGCAGCCCGATCGGGGCGGACACTGAAGCTCTCTTT.

This clonotype was observed a handful of times. V is TRBV2 and J is TRBJ1-5; D remains ambiguous. The germline V gene has CDR1 SNHLY and CDR2 FYNNEI. The CDR3 sequence is 14 residues long. With 4 bases removed from V and 3 bases from J, the gap between germline ends came to 10 bases. The CDR3 loop is CASSGESTNQPQHF. In DNA form, the CDR3 reads TGTGCCAGCAGTGGTGAAAGCACCAATCAGCCCCAGCATTTT.

For this clonotype: This may stem from a read error, because a much larger clone lies one nucleotide away. The rearrangement links TRBV19 to TRBJ2-7; 11 positions agree with TRBD2. The germline gives CDR1 LNHDA, CDR2 SQIVND (reference sequence). The CDR3 has 15 residues. V shed 5 bases and J 3 bases; nucleotides not matched to a gene: 6. Here the CDR3 reads CASSPTSGNLYEQYF. DNA for the CDR3: TGTGCCAGTAGTCCGACTAGCGGGAATCTCTACGAGCAGTACTTC. The complete variable domain, with remaining parts taken from reference TRBV19 and TRBJ2-7, reads DGGITQSPKYLFRKEGQNVTLSCEQNLNHDAMYWYRQDPGQGLRLIYYSQIVNDFQKGDIAEGYSVSREKKESFPLTVTSAQKNPTAFYLCASSPTSGNLYEQYFGPGTRLTVT.

This clonotype has a handful of counts. J is TRBJ2-5 and V is TRBV19; D uncertain. V shed 0 bases and J shed 2 bases, with 10 bases lying between them. The CDR3 runs 15 residues. CDR1 and CDR2 from the germline V gene are LNHDA and SQIVND (reference sequence). DNA of the CDR3: TGTGCCAGTAGTATAGATATAAGCGAACAAGAGACCCAGTACTTC. Its translation: CASSIDISEQETQYF.